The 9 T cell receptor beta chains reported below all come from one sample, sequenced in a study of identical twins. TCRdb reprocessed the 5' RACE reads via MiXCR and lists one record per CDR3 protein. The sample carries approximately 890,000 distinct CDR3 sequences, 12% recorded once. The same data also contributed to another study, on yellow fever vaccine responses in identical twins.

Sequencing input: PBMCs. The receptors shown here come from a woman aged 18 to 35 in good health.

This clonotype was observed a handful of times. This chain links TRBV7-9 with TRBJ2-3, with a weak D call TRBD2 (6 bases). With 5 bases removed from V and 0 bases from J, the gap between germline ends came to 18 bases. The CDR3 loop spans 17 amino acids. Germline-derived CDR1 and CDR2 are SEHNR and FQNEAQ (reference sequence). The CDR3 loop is CASSHQLGTYSTDTQYF. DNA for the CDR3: TGTGCCAGCAGCCACCAACTTGGGACTTATAGCACAGATACGCAGTATTTT.

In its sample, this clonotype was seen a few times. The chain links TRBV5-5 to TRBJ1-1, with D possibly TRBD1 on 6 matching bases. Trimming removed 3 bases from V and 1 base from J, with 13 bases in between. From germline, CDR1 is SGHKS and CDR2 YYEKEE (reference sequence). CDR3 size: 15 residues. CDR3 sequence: CASSYRAGGNTEAFF. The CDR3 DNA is TGTGCCAGCAGCTACAGGGCCGGTGGGAACACTGAAGCTTTCTTT.

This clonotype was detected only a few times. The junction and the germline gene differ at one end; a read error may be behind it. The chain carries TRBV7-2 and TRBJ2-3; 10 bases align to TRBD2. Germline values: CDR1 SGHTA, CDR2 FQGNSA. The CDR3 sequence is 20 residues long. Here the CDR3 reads CASSLARGASGRGGTDTQYF. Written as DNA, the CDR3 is TGTGCCAGCAGCCTAGCCCGGGGGGCTAGCGGGAGAGGCGGCACAGATACGCAGTATTTT.

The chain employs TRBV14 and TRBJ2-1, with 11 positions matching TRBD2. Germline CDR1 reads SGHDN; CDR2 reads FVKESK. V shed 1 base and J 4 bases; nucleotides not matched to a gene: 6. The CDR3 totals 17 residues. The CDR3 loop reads CASSQVIAGGSYNEQFF. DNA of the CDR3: TGTGCCAGCAGCCAAGTTATAGCGGGAGGGAGTTACAATGAGCAGTTCTTC.

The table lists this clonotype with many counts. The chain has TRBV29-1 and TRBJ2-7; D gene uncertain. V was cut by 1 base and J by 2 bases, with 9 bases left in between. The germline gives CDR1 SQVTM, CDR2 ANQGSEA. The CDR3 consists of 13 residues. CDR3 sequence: CSVEGQTPYEQYF. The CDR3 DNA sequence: TGCAGCGTTGAAGGCCAGACCCCCTACGAGCAGTACTTC.

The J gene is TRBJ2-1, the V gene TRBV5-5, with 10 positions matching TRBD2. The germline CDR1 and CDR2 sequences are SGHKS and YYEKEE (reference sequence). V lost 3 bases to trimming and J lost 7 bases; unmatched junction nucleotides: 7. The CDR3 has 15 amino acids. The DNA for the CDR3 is TGTGCCAGCAGCTCCTTTAGCGGGGGGTGGAATGAGCAGTTCTTC. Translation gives CASSSFSGGWNEQFF.

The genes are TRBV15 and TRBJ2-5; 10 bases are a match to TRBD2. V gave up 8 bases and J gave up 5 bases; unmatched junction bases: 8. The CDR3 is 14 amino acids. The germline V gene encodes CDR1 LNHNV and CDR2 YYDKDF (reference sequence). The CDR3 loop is CATVAGGSVETQYF. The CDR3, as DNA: TGTGCCACCGTAGCGGGGGGATCCGTCGAGACCCAGTACTTC.

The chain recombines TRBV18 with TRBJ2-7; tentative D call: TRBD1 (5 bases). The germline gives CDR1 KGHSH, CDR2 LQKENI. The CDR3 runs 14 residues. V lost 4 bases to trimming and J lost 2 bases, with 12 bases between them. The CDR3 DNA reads TGTGCCAGCTCACAATTCCCAGGGACCTACGAGCAGTACGTC. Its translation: CASSQFPGTYEQYV.

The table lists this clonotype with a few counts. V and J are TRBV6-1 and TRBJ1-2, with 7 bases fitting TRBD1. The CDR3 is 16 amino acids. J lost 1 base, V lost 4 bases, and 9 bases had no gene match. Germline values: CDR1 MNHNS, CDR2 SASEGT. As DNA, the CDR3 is TGTGCCAGCAGTGTACCAGGGCAGGGGGGTAACTATGGCTACACCTTC. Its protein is CASSVPGQGGNYGYTF.